Below are 10 T cell receptor beta chains sequenced from a single sample in a study of T cell responses to AZD1222 COVID-19 vaccine (dated by TCRdb to the early 2020s). The library relied on the immunoSEQ multiplex PCR assay. The table was pulled from immuneACCESS by TCRdb, which kept in-frame rearrangements only. Such tables lose some clones; where checked, under half of the loss comes from unresolved V genes, and the rest has no known cause. Recorded for this sample are 150,000 to 200,000 clones; roughly 87% of them occurred a single time. Of the sample, roughly 6% is held by the ten largest clones. Sample time point, as interpreted from the label and publication: about 28 days (+/-7) after the second vaccine dose. The sequencing here drew on peripheral blood, taken 28 days after the second AZD1222 dose. These receptors were collected from an adult who received the AZD1222 COVID-19 vaccine.

This clone has a handful of counts. This sequence joins TRBV7-2 and TRBJ2-1; 10 bases are shared with TRBD2. Germline values: CDR1 SGHTA, CDR2 FQGNSA. The CDR3 totals 15 residues. Trimming removed 5 bases from V and 6 bases from J; junction bases left unmatched: 7. The chain's CDR3 is CASSPGLAESNEQFF. The CDR3 nucleotides read TGTGCCAGCAGCCCCGGACTAGCGGAATCCAATGAGCAGTTCTTC.

The rearrangement uses TRBV2 and TRBJ1-6, with no clear D. The germline V gene has CDR1 SNHLY and CDR2 FYNNEI. The CDR3 loop spans 12 amino acids. V was pared by 6 bases and J by 5 bases, with 5 bases between. The CDR3 coding sequence is TGTGCCAGCAGGCTCGATAATTCACCCCTCCACTTT. It encodes CASRLDNSPLHF. The full variable domain, rest sourced from reference TRBV2 and TRBJ1-6, is EPEVTQTPSHQVTQMGQEVILRCVPISNHLYFYWYRQILGQKVEFLVSFYNNEISEKSEIFDDQFSVERPDGSNFTLKIRSTKLEDSAMYFCASRLDNSPLHFGNGTRLTVT.

The chain uses TRBV30 and TRBJ2-7; 8 positions agree with TRBD2. The germline gives CDR1 GTSNPN, CDR2 SVGIG (reference sequence). V lost 4 bases to trimming and J lost 1 base; unmatched junction nucleotides: 12. CDR3 length equals 16 residues. Here the CDR3 reads CAWTPPFVAGSYEQYF. CDR3 sequence (DNA): TGTGCCTGGACCCCCCCGTTTGTAGCGGGGTCCTACGAGCAGTACTTC.

The chain links TRBV10-1 to TRBJ2-3, with D hard to call. Looked up from germline, CDR1 is WNHNN and CDR2 is SYGVQD (reference sequence). Trimming took off 0 bases at V and 7 bases at J, with 8 bases between the two ends. This CDR3 is built from 13 residues. CDR3 residues: CASSESRWHTQYF. CDR3 sequence (DNA): TGCGCCAGCAGTGAGTCCCGGTGGCATACGCAGTATTTT.

The rearrangement uses TRBV29-1 and TRBJ2-7; D gene unclear. The CDR3 spans 12 residues. Germline V gene lookup returns CDR1 SQVTM and CDR2 ANQGSEA. The V gene lost 4 bases and the J gene lost 1 base, with 8 bases spanning the gap. The CDR3 loop reads CSVGENSYEQYF. Here the CDR3 DNA reads TGCAGCGTTGGGGAAAATTCCTACGAGCAGTACTTC.

This chain connects TRBV5-1 to TRBJ1-5; D may be TRBD1 (5 bases). V gave up 4 bases and J gave up 4 bases, with 18 bases separating them. The length of the CDR3 is 16 residues. Germline values: CDR1 SGHRS, CDR2 YFSETQ. The CDR3 loop reads CASSLSGTDQNQPQHF. The CDR3 nucleotides are TGCGCCAGCAGCCTGAGCGGGACGGACCAGAATCAGCCCCAGCATTTT.

V gene TRBV5-5 combines with J gene TRBJ1-3; the D gene is possibly TRBD1 (5 bases). From germline, CDR1 is SGHKS and CDR2 YYEKEE (reference sequence). Trimming cost V 6 bases and J 2 bases, with 12 bases left between them. This CDR3 region has 14 residues. The CDR3 region has the DNA TGTGCCAGCATGCCCGGGGGGGCTGGAAACACCATATATTTT. Its translation: CASMPGGAGNTIYF.

This clone occurred once. This chain links TRBV28 with TRBJ2-2; 9 bases line up with TRBD1. This CDR3 comprises 15 residues. J was trimmed by 7 bases and V by 6 bases; bases with no gene match: 9. Per germline, CDR1 MDHEN and CDR2 SYDVKM. The CDR3 DNA reads TGTGCCAGCAGCCGCCCTGGGACAGGGATCGGGGAGCTGTTTTTT. It is translated as CASSRPGTGIGELFF.

This clone showed up just a few times. The genes are TRBV2 and TRBJ2-7; D might be TRBD2 (6 bases). Trimming left V 3 bases short and J 10 bases short, with 10 bases between. CDR3 size: 11 residues. The germline V gene has CDR1 SNHLY and CDR2 FYNNEI. This chain's CDR3 is CASSDGGRQYF. The CDR3 coding sequence is TGTGCCAGCAGTGACGGGGGTAGACAGTACTTC.

The J gene is TRBJ1-3, the V gene TRBV7-9, with 10 bases matching TRBD1. Germline assignment: CDR1 SEHNR and CDR2 FQNEAQ (reference sequence). V gave up 5 bases and J gave up 3 bases; unmatched junction bases: 4. The CDR3 has 15 residues. CDR3 amino acids: CASSRDRGLGNTIYF. As DNA, the CDR3 is TGTGCCAGCAGCCGAGACAGGGGGCTTGGAAACACCATATATTTT.